Listed below are T cell receptor beta chains from one sample, sequenced in a study of T cell responses to AZD1222 COVID-19 vaccine. Sequenced by immunoSEQ multiplex PCR; TCRdb stores in-frame clones only, minus some. The table includes roughly 140,000 clones, roughly 93% detected once. Sequencing was performed on peripheral blood, taken 28 days after the second AZD1222 dose. Source of these receptors: an adult who received the AZD1222 COVID-19 vaccine. The CDR3 runs from the conserved cysteine through the conserved F or W. D genes are given only for firm matches. Rows may omit the clone size; those that give it use once, few, many or a size class.

D | J | size | V | CDR3 | DNA
TRBD1 | TRBJ1-5 | - | TRBV7-8 | CASSLSTGEWSNQPQHF | TGTGCCAGCAGCTTAAGTACAGGGGAATGGAGCAATCAGCCCCAGCATTTT
TRBD2 | TRBJ2-3 | - | TRBV24-1 | CATISGGDTQYF | TGTGCCACCATTAGCGGGGGGGATACGCAGTATTTT
- | TRBJ2-3 | - | TRBV18 | CASSQTTQGGSTDTQYF | TGTGCCAGCTCTCAAACGACGCAGGGTGGTAGCACAGATACGCAGTATTTT
- | TRBJ1-3 | - | TRBV2 | CASSVNRAGNTIYF | TGTGCCAGCAGTGTAAACAGGGCTGGAAACACCATATATTTT
TRBD2 | TRBJ2-1 | once | TRBV7-9 | CASSPFLAGGYNEQFF | TGTGCCAGCAGCCCCTTTCTAGCGGGAGGTTACAATGAGCAGTTCTTC
- | TRBJ2-7 | once | TRBV10-2 | CASSEVYEQYF | TGCGCCAGCAGTGAGGTATACGAGCAGTACTTC
- | TRBJ1-2 | - | TRBV9 | CASSPTSGTANYGYTF | TGTGCCAGCAGCCCAACCTCCGGGACGGCTAACTATGGCTACACCTTC
TRBD1 | TRBJ1-6 | - | TRBV10-3 | CAISGPGQGRRGVSPLHF | TGTGCCATCAGTGGGCCGGGACAGGGGAGAAGGGGGGTTTCACCCCTCCACTTT
- | TRBJ2-5 | - | TRBV7-9 | CASSLYKQETQYF | TGTGCCAGCAGCTTATACAAGCAAGAGACCCAGTACTTC
TRBD1 | TRBJ2-1 | - | TRBV19 | CASSISDRGFYSYNEQFF | TGTGCCAGTAGTATATCGGACAGGGGGTTTTATTCCTACAATGAGCAGTTCTTC
- | TRBJ2-7 | - | TRBV2 | CASRDRASPGEQYF | TGTGCCAGCAGAGACAGAGCTTCTCCGGGAGAGCAGTACTTC
TRBD1 | TRBJ1-2 | - | TRBV5-5 | CASRLGTDSSGVYGYTF | TGTGCCAGCAGACTTGGGACAGACTCTTCGGGCGTTTATGGCTACACCTTC
- | TRBJ2-1 | - | TRBV30 | CAWSRDSSNEQFF | TGTGCCTGGAGTCGGGACTCGTCCAATGAGCAGTTCTTC
- | TRBJ1-2 | - | TRBV2 | CASSDEGGYGYTF | TGTGCCAGCAGTGACGAGGGCGGCTATGGCTACACCTTC
- | TRBJ1-2 | - | TRBV14 | CASSEGAASWLGGYTF | TGTGCCAGCAGCGAAGGGGCTGCGAGTTGGCTAGGTGGCTACACCTTC
- | TRBJ1-6 | - | TRBV28 | CASSLRVSPLHF | TGTGCCAGCAGTTTACGGGTTTCACCCCTCCACTTT
- | TRBJ1-1 | - | TRBV7-2 | CASSRDRRNTEAFF | TGTGCCAGCAGCCGCGACAGGAGGAACACTGAAGCTTTCTTT
TRBD1 | TRBJ1-2 | - | TRBV6-4 | CASSDDSITAGGYGYTF | TGTGCCAGCAGTGACGACTCGATTACGGCAGGGGGCTACGGCTACACCTTC
- | TRBJ2-2 | few | TRBV4-1 | CASSQDGAYTGELFF | TGCGCCAGCAGCCAAGATGGTGCCTACACCGGGGAGCTGTTTTTT
- | TRBJ1-1 | - | TRBV28 | CASSLGRHAEAFF | TGTGCCAGCAGTCTGGGACGCCACGCTGAAGCTTTCTTT
- | TRBJ2-2 | - | TRBV7-2 | CASSSVTRVRTGELFF | TGTGCCAGCAGCTCTGTGACTAGGGTGCGCACCGGGGAGCTGTTTTTT
- | TRBJ1-2 | - | TRBV18 | CASSPDLLTSVDGYTF | TGTGCCAGCTCACCAGACCTCCTAACGTCGGTAGATGGCTACACCTTC
- | TRBJ1-1 | - | TRBV15 | CATLHLPDTEAFF | TGTGCCACATTACATCTCCCGGACACTGAAGCTTTCTTT
- | TRBJ1-2 | - | TRBV27 | CASSFFPGGGYTF | TGTGCCAGCAGTTTTTTTCCAGGTGGTGGCTACACCTTC
- | TRBJ1-4 | - | TRBV3-1/TRBV3-2 | CASSQDQGKLFF | TGTGCCAGCAGCCAAGATCAGGGAAAACTGTTTTTT
TRBD1 | TRBJ1-6 | - | TRBV9 | CASSVTGRGNSPLHF | TGTGCCAGCAGCGTGACAGGGCGAGGGAATTCACCCCTCCACTTT
- | TRBJ1-6 | - | TRBV13 | CASSFPSGGNPPLHF | TGTGCCAGCAGCTTCCCCTCGGGCGGGAACCCTCCCCTCCACTTT
- | TRBJ2-1 | - | TRBV3-1/TRBV3-2 | CASSVGRGRYNEQFF | TGTGCCAGCAGCGTCGGGCGGGGGCGTTACAATGAGCAGTTCTTC
- | TRBJ2-2 | - | TRBV9 | CASSVASREGAGELFF | TGTGCCAGCAGCGTAGCTTCCAGGGAAGGGGCCGGGGAGCTGTTTTTT
TRBD1 | TRBJ1-2 | few | TRBV6-5 | CASSVQGQGGGYTF | TGTGCCAGCAGCGTTCAGGGACAGGGAGGTGGCTACACCTTC
- | TRBJ1-1 | few | TRBV11-3 | CASSLGVGTEAFF | TGTGCCAGCAGCTTAGGTGTAGGGACTGAAGCTTTCTTT
- | TRBJ2-7 | - | TRBV29-1 | CSVIAEGSYEQYF | TGCAGCGTTATAGCGGAGGGCTCCTACGAGCAGTACTTC
- | TRBJ1-6 | - | TRBV14 | CASSTIDWREDSPLHF | TGTGCCAGCAGCACTATTGACTGGAGGGAGGATTCACCCCTCCACTTT
- | TRBJ1-2 | - | TRBV7-9 | CASSQPPGPLYGYTF | TGTGCCAGCAGCCAACCCCCCGGGCCGCTCTATGGCTACACCTTC
TRBD1 | TRBJ1-6 | - | TRBV27 | CASSLRGLISPLHF | TGTGCCAGCAGTTTAAGGGGGCTCATTTCACCCCTCCACTTT
- | TRBJ2-1 | - | TRBV12-3/TRBV12-4 | CASSPGHNEQFF | TGTGCCAGCAGTCCGGGTCACAATGAGCAGTTCTTC
- | TRBJ1-1 | - | TRBV6-1 | CASSESYNTEAFF | TGTGCCAGCAGTGAAAGTTACAACACTGAAGCTTTCTTT
TRBD1 | TRBJ1-2 | - | TRBV9 | CASSTSTGGAGGYTF | TGTGCCAGCAGCACTTCCACAGGGGGCGCTGGGGGCTACACCTTC
TRBD1 | TRBJ2-7 | - | TRBV10-3 | CAIGRDRGREFNEQYF | TGTGCCATCGGCCGGGACAGGGGGCGTGAGTTCAACGAGCAGTACTTC
- | TRBJ1-5 | once | TRBV13 | CASSFAQGGQPQHF | TGTGCCAGCAGCTTCGCGCAGGGTGGTCAGCCCCAGCATTTT
- | TRBJ1-4 | once | TRBV3-1/TRBV3-2 | CASGRTNEKLFF | TGTGCCAGCGGTAGAACTAATGAAAAACTGTTTTTT
- | TRBJ1-2 | - | TRBV2 | CASRFQGFPDGYTF | TGTGCCAGCAGGTTTCAGGGTTTCCCTGATGGCTACACCTTC
- | TRBJ1-1 | - | TRBV18 | CASSPPMGTNTEAFF | TGTGCCAGCTCACCGCCGATGGGGACGAACACTGAAGCTTTCTTT
TRBD1 | TRBJ2-1 | - | TRBV6-1 | CASSGPAATGGGSYNEQFF | TGTGCCAGCAGTGGCCCGGCTGCTACAGGGGGTGGTTCCTACAATGAGCAGTTCTTC